This T cell receptor beta chain derives from a study of Graves' ophthalmopathy and Graves' hyperthyroidism. The sample holds a few counts of this clonotype. Its cognate antigen is unknown. Whole-study results and caveats: Also, most clonotypes expanded in the thyroid above 0.001 frequency appeared in blood. Both a roughly 64% sensitivity and a 72.22% specificity characterized the model's predictions of ophthalmopathy progression. A 13-signature model separated ophthalmopathy from stable hyperthyroidism, reaching approximately 88% sensitivity and approximately 81% specificity cross-validated.

RNA transcripts yielded amplified TCR beta CDR3 regions. HTBI primers served in a first-round RT-PCR, which a second-round multiplex PCR followed. TCRdb re-called the multiplex PCR reads through MiXCR, storing one row per CDR3 protein. The repertoire includes almost 750,000 distinct CDR3 sequences, 35% to 50% of them detected once, and roughly 46% sits in the top ten. The source of this sequence is an adult man with Graves' ophthalmopathy. Sequenced: peripheral blood.

DNA of the CDR3: TGTGCCAGCACCTCGAGGGGGTACGGGAGCTCCTACGAGCAGTACTTC. Translation: CASTSRGYGSSYEQYF. The V gene is TRBV14, the J gene TRBJ2-7; D possibly matches TRBD1 or TRBD2 (6 bases each). The CDR3 covers 16 residues. The V end was cut by 7 bases, the J end by 0 bases, with 19 bases between. Per the germline V gene, CDR1 is SGHDN and CDR2 is FVKESK.